This T cell receptor (beta chain) emerged from a study of beta chain features in type 1 diabetes. The CDR3 consists of 16 residues. Germline V gives CDR1 SGDLS, CDR2 YYNGEE. Trimming took off 0 bases at V and 0 bases at J, with 12 bases between the two ends. cDNA synthesis used the whole RNA isolate, giving expressed TCRB sequences. TCRdb's table, derived via immunoSEQ multiplex PCR, lists solely in-frame clones and lacks some. This table has roughly 300,000 clones, around 15% appearing once. The sequence derives from a man aged 30-40 years in good health. Sequencing used central memory CD4+ T cells from blood. The chain has TRBV9 and TRBJ2-5, with D tentatively TRBD1 (6 bases). The CDR3 here is CASSVAGGQNQETQYF. CDR3 DNA sequence: TGTGCCAGCAGCGTAGCTGGAGGACAGAACCAAGAGACCCAGTACTTC.